This is a list of T cell receptor beta chains from one sample in a study of identical twins. TCRdb re-derived calls from the 5' RACE reads in MiXCR, one entry per CDR3 protein. The sample consists of about 240,000 distinct CDR3 sequences, about 10% of them appearing once. Input material: memory T cells sorted from blood. The origin of the receptors is a man aged 50 or older in good health. CDR3s include the opening cysteine and the closing phenylalanine or tryptophan. The D gene is left open where the match is weak. Rows give clone size only sometimes, using once, few, many, or a class for an expanded clone.

size: few; J: TRBJ2-3; V: TRBV18; D: NA; CDR3: CASSPRGDGGDTQYF; DNA: TGTGCCAGCTCACCGCGGGGCGATGGGGGAGATACGCAGTATTTT
size: NA; J: TRBJ2-2; V: TRBV4-3; D: TRBD2; CDR3: CASSPRLSGVNTGELFF; DNA: TGCGCCAGCAGCCCTCGGCTAAGCGGGGTAAACACCGGGGAGCTGTTTTTT
size: NA; J: TRBJ2-5; V: TRBV30; D: NA; CDR3: CARSGGPTRNQETQSF; DNA: TGTGCCCGGTCCGGGGGGCCCACTAGAAACCAAGAGACCCAGTCCTTC
size: many; J: TRBJ2-7; V: TRBV21-1; D: NA; CDR3: CASSRGQGNSYEQYF; DNA: TGTGCCAGCAGTAGGGGACAGGGTAACTCCTACGAGCAGTACTTC
size: NA; J: TRBJ2-2; V: TRBV6-2/TRBV6-3; D: NA; CDR3: CASSYSKGGAMWTGELFF; DNA: TGTGCCAGCAGTTACTCGAAGGGGGGAGCAATGTGGACCGGGGAGCTGTTTTTT
size: many; J: TRBJ2-1; V: TRBV3-1; D: NA; CDR3: CASSPLSLGTYNEQFF; DNA: TGTGCCAGCAGCCCTCTATCCCTGGGCACCTACAATGAGCAGTTCTTC
size: NA; J: TRBJ1-2; V: TRBV15; D: TRBD1; CDR3: CATSRAGGYGYTF; DNA: TGTGCCACCAGCAGAGCAGGGGGCTATGGCTACACCTTC
size: few; J: TRBJ1-5; V: TRBV28; D: TRBD1; CDR3: CASSDRGSPSNQPQHF; DNA: TGTGCCAGCTCAGACAGGGGATCGCCTAGCAATCAGCCCCAGCATTTT
size: few; J: TRBJ1-1; V: TRBV4-2; D: NA; CDR3: CASSPLAGTTEAFF; DNA: TGTGCCAGCAGCCCCCTTGCGGGAACGACTGAAGCTTTCTTT
size: few; J: TRBJ2-7; V: TRBV23-1; D: TRBD1; CDR3: CASSQCRGQGANEQYF; DNA: TGCGCCAGCAGTCAATGTAGAGGTCAGGGGGCCAACGAGCAGTACTTC
size: few; J: TRBJ1-1; V: TRBV20-1; D: NA; CDR3: CSARDDVSNTEAFF; DNA: TGCAGTGCTAGAGATGACGTGAGCAACACTGAAGCTTTCTTT